Below are 6 T cell receptor beta chains sequenced from a single sample in a study of cytomegalovirus exposure and HLA in healthy donors. Measured with immunoSEQ multiplex PCR; TCRdb has only the in-frame clones, and not every one. The table shows over 100,000 clones, with less than 95% occurring only once. The sample was PBMCs. The receptors shown here come from a woman aged 18-29 years in good health and CMV-seronegative.

This clone was detected once. This chain joins TRBV7-2 and TRBJ2-5, with 7 bases fitting TRBD1. V gave up 8 bases and J gave up 5 bases; unmatched junction bases: 11. The CDR3 is 14 amino acids. Germline CDR1 SGHTA, CDR2 FQGNSA. DNA of the CDR3: TGTGCCAGCGCCGACAGGGTGCAGGTTGAGACCCAGTACTTC. Residues: CASADRVQVETQYF. The full variable domain, with the rest looked up from reference TRBV7-2 and TRBJ2-5, is GAGVSQSPSNKVTEKGKDVELRCDPISGHTALYWYRQSLGQGLEFLIYFQGNSAPDKSGLPSDRFSAERTGGSVSTLTIQRTQQEDSAVYLCASADRVQVETQYFGPGTRLLVL.

The J gene is TRBJ2-7, the V gene TRBV9; TRBD1 matches at 7 bases. Germline loops: CDR1 SGDLS, CDR2 YYNGEE. The V gene end was trimmed by 0 bases and the J gene end by 5 bases; junction bases not matched to a gene: 8. The CDR3 totals 15 residues. The DNA of the CDR3 is TGTGCCAGCAGCGTAGTAACAGGGGAAGCCAACGAGCAGTACTTC. Translation: CASSVVTGEANEQYF.

This clone was observed once. The rearrangement uses TRBV19 and TRBJ1-6; 7 nucleotides agree with TRBD1. The ends lost 2 bases at V and 6 bases at J; junction bases unmatched: 7. Per the germline V gene, CDR1 is LNHDA and CDR2 is SQIVND (reference sequence). The CDR3 sequence is 16 residues long. CDR3: CASSIFSGQPNSPLHF. The CDR3 nucleotides read TGTGCCAGTAGTATATTCTCGGGACAGCCTAATTCACCCCTCCACTTT.

Only one count was recorded for this clone. The rearrangement joins TRBV7-9 to TRBJ2-7, with TRBD1 matching over 7 bases. Germline lookup yields CDR1 SEHNR and CDR2 FQNEAQ (reference sequence). This CDR3 is 16 amino acids long. With V trimmed by 5 bases and J by 5 bases, 15 bases remained unmatched. The CDR3 protein is CASSPNTGERKNEQYF. CDR3 coding DNA: TGTGCCAGCAGCCCAAACACAGGGGAACGAAAGAACGAGCAGTACTTC.

V gene TRBV29-1 combines with J gene TRBJ1-2; D perhaps matches TRBD1 (6 bases). The CDR3 loop spans 12 amino acids. V was trimmed by 6 bases and J by 8 bases, leaving 16 bases between them. CDR1 is SQVTM, CDR2 ANQGSEA, per germline. In DNA, the CDR3 is TGCAGCGTCCCAGGTGGCGGGGGCGGCTACACCTTC. Amino acids: CSVPGGGGGYTF.

This chain joins TRBV6-6 and TRBJ2-7, with D perhaps matching TRBD2 (5 bases). The CDR3 runs to 12 residues. CDR1 MNHNY and CDR2 SVGAGI come from the germline V gene (reference sequence). The ends were cut back, 6 bases at V and 4 bases at J, with 10 bases in the middle. This CDR3 is CASRGAVYEQYF. CDR3 DNA sequence: TGTGCCAGCAGGGGAGCGGTTTACGAGCAGTACTTC.